The 21 T cell receptor beta chains below were found in one sample sequenced in a study of shared clonotypes between healthy human individuals. The repertoire was sequenced with immunoSEQ multiplex PCR; TCRdb's copy has only in-frame clones and lacks some. The repertoire includes over a million clones, approximately 97% of them detected once, and roughly 1.1% sits in the top ten. The specimen was naive CD4+ T cells sorted from blood. Subset of the sample: CD45RA+ positively selected. These receptors all stem from a young man in good health.

This clone was detected once. The chain recombines TRBV5-5 with TRBJ1-2, with D perhaps TRBD1 (6 bases). The ends were cut back, 0 bases at V and 1 base at J, with 13 bases in the middle. The CDR3 contains 16 residues. Germline V gives CDR1 SGHKS, CDR2 YYEKEE (reference sequence). Here the CDR3 reads CASSLGRGQLNYGYTF. Here the CDR3 DNA reads TGTGCCAGCAGCTTGGGCCGTGGACAGCTTAACTATGGCTACACCTTC.

V usage is TRBV4-3 and J usage is TRBJ1-4; D might be TRBD1 (5 bases). This CDR3 has 18 residues. The V and J ends lost 1 base and 7 bases respectively, with 22 bases between them. From germline, CDR1 is LGHNA and CDR2 YSLEER. The CDR3 DNA is TGCGCCAGCAGCCAAGCGGGCAGGACGGTTAGGGGTGGTGAAAAACTGTTTTTT. Translation: CASSQAGRTVRGGEKLFF.

The chain is built from TRBV5-1 and TRBJ1-4; D is unclear. Trimming pared 0 bases from V and 6 bases from J, leaving 9 bases between. Germline loops: CDR1 SGHRS, CDR2 YFSETQ. The CDR3 is 14 amino acids. The CDR3 DNA reads TGCGCCAGCAGCTTGGAGGTTCCCCATGAAAAACTGTTTTTT. This sequence encodes CASSLEVPHEKLFF.

This chain connects TRBV25-1 to TRBJ2-5; 7 nucleotides line up with TRBD1. The CDR3 has 14 residues. Germline loops: CDR1 MGHDK, CDR2 SYGVNS. V was clipped by 4 bases and J by 3 bases; unmatched bases: 5. DNA of the CDR3: TGTGCCAGCAGTGTATACAGGGGTGAAGAGACCCAGTACTTC. Protein: CASSVYRGEETQYF.

V gene TRBV9 combines with J gene TRBJ1-1; possibly TRBD1 for D (5 bases). The V end lost 0 bases, the J end lost 0 bases, and 9 bases lay between the germline ends. This CDR3 comprises 15 residues. Germline loops: CDR1 SGDLS, CDR2 YYNGEE. CDR3 nucleotide sequence: TGTGCCAGCAGCGTAGGGGGGGAGGTGAACACTGAAGCTTTCTTT. Encoded protein: CASSVGGEVNTEAFF. Full variable domain (rest looked up from reference TRBV9 and TRBJ1-1): DSGVTQTPKHLITATGQRVTLRCSPRSGDLSVYWYQQSLDQGLQFLIQYYNGEERAKGNILERFSAQQFPDLHSELNLSSLELGDSALYFCASSVGGEVNTEAFFGQGTRLTVV.

The chain recombines TRBV4-1 with TRBJ1-2; 7 nucleotides match TRBD1. Germline-derived CDR1 and CDR2 are MGHRA and YSYEKL. The CDR3 is 14 amino acids. The junction had 6 bases not matched to a gene; V was cut back by 0 bases and J by 8 bases. In nucleotides, the CDR3 is TGCGCCAGCAGCCAAGATACGACAGGGCGCGGCTACACCTTC. It is translated as CASSQDTTGRGYTF.

This chain connects TRBV14 to TRBJ2-1, with TRBD2 identical over 14 bases. The CDR3 extends over 16 amino acids. V was pared by 2 bases and J by 6 bases, with 3 bases of the junction left unmatched. The germline gives CDR1 SGHDN, CDR2 FVKESK. The CDR3 here is CASSQYGTSGSNEQFF. The CDR3 DNA follows: TGTGCCAGCAGCCAATATGGGACTAGCGGGAGCAATGAGCAGTTCTTC. Full variable domain (missing parts from reference TRBV14 and TRBJ2-1): EAGVTQFPSHSVIEKGQTVTLRCDPISGHDNLYWYRRVMGKEIKFLLHFVKESKQDESGMPNNRFLAERTGGTYSTLKVQPAELEDSGVYFCASSQYGTSGSNEQFFGPGTRLTVL.

J is TRBJ2-7 and V is TRBV14; possible D gene TRBD1, 6 bases. The CDR3 is 13 amino acids. With 3 bases removed from V and 3 bases from J, the gap between germline ends came to 9 bases. The V gene's germline CDR1 is SGHDN and CDR2 FVKESK. Here the CDR3 reads CASSQDSLYEQYF. The CDR3 DNA reads as TGTGCCAGCAGCCAGGACAGCCTCTACGAGCAGTACTTC.

The genes are TRBV19 and TRBJ1-3; D unclear. The germline CDR1 and CDR2 sequences are LNHDA and SQIVND (reference sequence). The CDR3 spans 15 residues. V was cut by 3 bases and J by 1 base, with 10 bases left in between. The CDR3 reads CASSIMANSGNTIYF. CDR3 bases: TGTGCCAGTAGTATTATGGCAAATTCTGGAAACACCATATATTTT.

The count of this clone is one. The chain couples TRBV9 to TRBJ2-2; the match to TRBD1 covers 7 bases. J lost 3 bases, V lost 4 bases, and 6 bases had no gene match. The germline CDR1 and CDR2 sequences are SGDLS and YYNGEE. The CDR3 loop spans 15 amino acids. CDR3 coding DNA: TGTGCCAGCAGCCAACAGGGGTTTCACACCGGGGAGCTGTTTTTT. Protein product: CASSQQGFHTGELFF.

Concerning this clone: The same CDR3 can be traced to other DNA sequences in this sample. CDR3 region: CASSVGGSYNEQFF. Written as DNA, the CDR3 is TGTGCCAGCAGCGTAGGAGGTAGCTACAATGAGCAGTTCTTC. V usage is TRBV9 and J usage is TRBJ2-1; no reliable D call. Deletions cut 0 bases from V and 3 bases from J, with 7 bases between. In germline, CDR1 is SGDLS, CDR2 YYNGEE. The CDR3 has 14 amino acids.

The chain uses TRBV5-1 and TRBJ2-7; D may be TRBD2 (6 bases). CDR1 SGHRS and CDR2 YFSETQ come from the germline V gene. Trimming cost V 2 bases and J 1 base, with 13 bases left between them. This CDR3 is built from 15 residues. The CDR3 DNA reads as TGCGCCAGCAGCTTTACGGGACTCGGATCCTACGAGCAGTACTTC. As protein: CASSFTGLGSYEQYF.

This chain uses TRBV10-3 with TRBJ2-3; perhaps TRBD2 as D (5 bases). The CDR3 spans 14 residues. The V and J ends lost 3 bases and 1 base respectively, with 8 bases between them. The germline V gene encodes CDR1 ENHRY and CDR2 SYGVKD. This CDR3 is CAISEFSGTDTQYF. The DNA of the CDR3 is TGTGCCATCAGTGAATTTAGCGGCACAGATACGCAGTATTTT.

V and J are TRBV11-2 and TRBJ2-4; D unclear. This CDR3 region has 13 residues. Per germline, CDR1 SGHAT and CDR2 FQNNGV. Trimming took 2 bases from V and 1 from J, leaving 3 bases between them. CDR3 sequence: CASSLWAKNIQYF. In nucleotides, the CDR3 is TGTGCCAGCAGCTTATGGGCCAAAAACATTCAGTACTTC.

The J gene is TRBJ2-2, the V gene TRBV27; 10 bases align to TRBD2. In germline, CDR1 is MNHEY, CDR2 SMNVEV (reference sequence). The CDR3 has 17 residues. V trimming: 10 bases; J trimming: 1 base; junction bases outside the gene matches: 12. CDR3 in DNA: TGTGCCATACAGGGGCAGGGACTAGCGAGGAACACCGGGGAGCTGTTTTTT. Translation gives CAIQGQGLARNTGELFF.

The chain uses TRBV18 and TRBJ2-7; the D is unclear. V dropped 1 base and J dropped 6 bases, with 7 bases sitting between them. This CDR3 comprises 12 residues. Germline lookup yields CDR1 KGHSH and CDR2 LQKENI. The CDR3, as DNA: TGTGCCAGCTCACCACAACTCTCCGAGCAGTACTTC. This gives the protein CASSPQLSEQYF.

This chain uses TRBV11-2 with TRBJ1-1; D possibly corresponds to TRBD1 (5 bases). This CDR3 spans 13 amino acids. Germline CDR1 is SGHAT and CDR2 is FQNNGV. Trimming cost V 0 bases and J 6 bases, with 8 bases left between them. The CDR3 DNA is TGTGCCAGCAGCTTAGACCGGGGGGCTGAAGCTTTCTTT. It specifies CASSLDRGAEAFF.

This chain uses TRBV18 with TRBJ2-1; 7 bases match TRBD2. The CDR3 contains 15 residues. The V and J ends lost 6 bases and 1 base, in that order; junction bases with no gene match: 6. Germline loops: CDR1 KGHSH, CDR2 LQKENI. CDR3 nucleotide sequence: TGTGCCAGCTCTCGCGGCGGGAGTTCCTACAATGAGCAGTTCTTC. The encoded protein is CASSRGGSSYNEQFF. Looking up the rest from reference TRBV18 and TRBJ2-1 gives the full variable domain: NAGVMQNPRHLVRRRGQEARLRCSPMKGHSHVYWYRQLPEEGLKFMVYLQKENIIDESGMPKERFSAEFPKEGPSILRIQQVVRGDSAAYFCASSRGGSSYNEQFFGPGTRLTVL.

The chain has TRBV5-1 and TRBJ2-3; perhaps D is TRBD1 or TRBD2 (5 bases each). Trimming pared 4 bases from V and 4 bases from J, leaving 16 bases between. CDR1 SGHRS and CDR2 YFSETQ come from the germline V gene. This CDR3 spans 15 amino acids. CDR3 loop: CASSLGTTQADTQYF. As DNA, the CDR3 is TGCGCCAGCAGCCTCGGGACCACCCAGGCAGATACGCAGTATTTT.

This sequence joins TRBV11-2 and TRBJ2-1; TRBD2 agrees at 7 bases. J gave up 5 bases and V 6 bases, and 13 bases lay outside the gene matches. From germline, CDR1 is SGHAT and CDR2 FQNNGV. The CDR3 runs 16 residues. The CDR3 nucleotides are TGTGCCAGCAGACTGGGGGTCCGGGGGGTACACAATGAGCAGTTCTTC. Amino acids: CASRLGVRGVHNEQFF.

The chain joins TRBV5-4 to TRBJ2-3; 7 nucleotides align to TRBD2. The CDR3 has 16 residues. Per germline, CDR1 SGHNT and CDR2 YYREEE (reference sequence). J gave up 4 bases and V 1 base, and 9 bases lay outside the gene matches. The DNA for the CDR3 is TGTGCCAGCAGCTTGCCCACGGGAGGTGAAGCAGATACGCAGTATTTT. It yields the protein CASSLPTGGEADTQYF.